This T cell receptor beta chain originates from a study of shared clonotypes between healthy human individuals. This CDR3 is 14 amino acids long. Trimming removed 2 bases at V and 0 bases at J, with 6 bases between. Germline CDR1 and CDR2: MNHEY and SVGAGI. Donation came from healthy HIV-negative adults that had no recent acute infections or vaccinations. When replicate PCRs were run on unsorted PBMC, they used 250 to 300 ng DNA, some 31,000 T cell genomes. Measured with immunoSEQ multiplex PCR; TCRdb has only the in-frame clones, and not every one. The table has around 430,000 clones, around 79% seen once.

The sample consisted of PBMCs. The source is a middle-aged woman in good health. Some clones in this sample may be carry-over from other donors' samples. J is TRBJ2-3 and V is TRBV6-5; D gene unclear. The CDR3 DNA follows: TGTGCCAGCAGTTACGTGCGTAGCACAGATACGCAGTATTTT. Protein sequence: CASSYVRSTDTQYF.